Each of the 9 T cell receptor beta chains below was sequenced from the same sample in a study of blood T cells in healthy people across ages. Alongside a J-beta primer mix, a sample-barcoded 5' primer served in a second PCR lasting roughly 6 to 11 cycles. MiXCR, applied by TCRdb to the 5' RACE reads, yields one record per CDR3 protein. This table holds about 640,000 distinct CDR3 sequences, around three fifths found once. The sequencing sample was made of blood. These receptors were collected from a man in his fifties or sixties in good health.

CDR3 sequence (DNA): TGCAGCGTCCCGGGACAGGGGGACGCGACCGAGCAGTACTTC. Translation: CSVPGQGDATEQYF. This chain uses TRBV29-1 with TRBJ2-7; the match to TRBD1 covers 11 bases. Germline values: CDR1 SQVTM, CDR2 ANQGSEA. Trimming took 6 bases from V and 6 from J; bases not matched to a gene: 10. The CDR3 runs to 14 residues.

The chain carries TRBV6-2 or TRBV6-3 and TRBJ2-1; the match to TRBD2 covers 8 bases. This CDR3 is 11 amino acids long. With 5 bases clipped from V and 14 bases from J, the junction kept 5 bases outside the gene matches. Looked up from germline, CDR1 is MNHEY and CDR2 is SVGEGT. CDR3 DNA: TGTGCCAGCAGTAATCTAGCGGGCGAGTTCTTC. This gives the protein CASSNLAGEFF.

V and J are TRBV11-2 and TRBJ2-3, with D perhaps matching TRBD1 or TRBD2 (5 bases each). Germline assignment: CDR1 SGHAT and CDR2 FQNNGV. There are 15 residues in the CDR3. The V gene lost 5 bases and the J gene lost 1 base, with 13 bases spanning the gap. The CDR3: CASSPRLGGTDTQYF. The CDR3 nucleotides read TGTGCCAGCAGCCCCAGACTGGGGGGCACAGATACGCAGTATTTT.

This clonotype appeared once. The chain combines TRBV2 with TRBJ2-3; TRBD2 might be the D (6 bases). Deletions cut 8 bases from V and 6 bases from J, with 15 bases between. The CDR3 is made up of 13 amino acids. Germline V gives CDR1 SNHLY, CDR2 FYNNEI. The CDR3, as DNA: TGTGCCAGCGGTCAGGACTATGCCGATACGCAGTATTTT. Its translation: CASGQDYADTQYF.

This clonotype was counted once. The V call is TRBV11-2, the J call TRBJ2-5; 9 bases line up with TRBD2. The germline V gene encodes CDR1 SGHAT and CDR2 FQNNGV. V shed 6 bases, J shed 5 bases, and the junction held 19 bases outside the gene matches. There are 18 residues in the CDR3. The CDR3 reads CASRDVRRGGRSSETQYF. The DNA for the CDR3 is TGTGCCAGCAGGGACGTCCGGCGGGGGGGCCGTTCGTCGGAGACCCAGTACTTC.

J is TRBJ1-6 and V is TRBV12-3 or TRBV12-4; D is unresolved. The ends were cut back, 8 bases at V and 9 bases at J, with 14 bases in the middle. This CDR3 is built from 13 residues. CDR3 region: CASSPRSGSPLHF. The CDR3 DNA sequence: TGTGCCAGCTCCCCCCGTTCTGGTTCACCCCTCCACTTT.

The DNA for the CDR3 is TGTGCCACCAGTGATGGAGGGCTTTCCGAGCAGTTCTTC. Protein sequence: CATSDGGLSEQFF. The chain has TRBV24-1 and TRBJ2-1; possibly TRBD2 for D (6 bases). The CDR3 runs 13 residues. Deletions cut 3 bases from V and 10 bases from J, with 12 bases between. CDR1 and CDR2 from the germline V gene are KGHDR and SFDVKD.

The CDR3 sequence is CASSPGVWTDTQYF. CDR3 DNA sequence: TGTGCCAGCAGCCCGGGGGTATGGACAGATACGCAGTATTTT. The chain is built from TRBV3-1 and TRBJ2-3; D possibly corresponds to TRBD2 (6 bases). V dropped 4 bases and J dropped 3 bases, with 11 bases sitting between them. CDR3 size: 14 residues. Germline V gene sequence: CDR1 LGHDT, CDR2 YNNKEL (reference sequence).

This clonotype was recorded many times. The V and J genes are TRBV20-1 and TRBJ1-2; D not certain. The ends were cut back, 3 bases at V and 3 bases at J, with 11 bases in the middle. The CDR3 is 13 amino acids. Germline assignment: CDR1 DFQATT and CDR2 SNEGSKA (reference sequence). Here the CDR3 reads CSASEGGYYGYTF. The CDR3 bases are TGCAGTGCTAGCGAAGGTGGTTACTATGGCTACACCTTC.